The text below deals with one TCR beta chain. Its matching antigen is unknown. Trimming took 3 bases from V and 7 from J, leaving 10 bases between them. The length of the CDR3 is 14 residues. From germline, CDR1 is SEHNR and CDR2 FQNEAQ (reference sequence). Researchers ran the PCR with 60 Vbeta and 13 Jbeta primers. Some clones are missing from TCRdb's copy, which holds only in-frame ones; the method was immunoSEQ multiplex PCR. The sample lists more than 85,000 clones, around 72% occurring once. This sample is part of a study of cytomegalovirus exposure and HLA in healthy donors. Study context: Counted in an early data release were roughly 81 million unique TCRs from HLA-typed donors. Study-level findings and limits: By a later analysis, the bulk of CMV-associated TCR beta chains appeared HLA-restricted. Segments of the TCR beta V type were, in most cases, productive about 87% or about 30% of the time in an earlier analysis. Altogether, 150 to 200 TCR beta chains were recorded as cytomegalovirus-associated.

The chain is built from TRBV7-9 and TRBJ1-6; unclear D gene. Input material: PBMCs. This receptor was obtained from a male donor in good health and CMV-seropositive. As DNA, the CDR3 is TGTGCCAGCAGCTTGGGAGGGTTGAATTCACCCCTCCACTTT. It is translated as CASSLGGLNSPLHF.